This TCR beta chain was recorded in a study of blood T cell repertoires in COVID-19. In the study overall: Specimens from acute and convalescent COVID-19 originated in the United States, Italy and Spain. Nucleic acid was either cDNA or gDNA, and it came from T cells, B-cell-depleted T cells, or PBMCs.

Authors' methods: Nucleated cell number was recorded as an estimate derived from reference gene primer amplification. Using immunoSEQ multiplex PCR, the repertoire was profiled, and TCRdb retains in-frame clones only, with some absent. V, J and clone size are those of that table, while D and trimming were read from the DNA. The sample contains a few hundred thousand clones, around nine tenths of which appear only once. CDR1 and CDR2 from the germline V gene are LNHDA and SQIVND (reference sequence). Trimming removed 1 base from V and 5 bases from J; junction bases left unmatched: 4. There are 14 residues in the CDR3.

This chain connects TRBV19 to TRBJ1-1; 7 bases align to TRBD1. This sequence was found in a man younger than 35 with active or convalescent COVID-19. Material: peripheral blood. The CDR3 loop reads CASSIAGGSTEAFF. DNA for the CDR3: TGTGCCAGTAGTATAGCAGGGGGATCGACTGAAGCTTTCTTT.